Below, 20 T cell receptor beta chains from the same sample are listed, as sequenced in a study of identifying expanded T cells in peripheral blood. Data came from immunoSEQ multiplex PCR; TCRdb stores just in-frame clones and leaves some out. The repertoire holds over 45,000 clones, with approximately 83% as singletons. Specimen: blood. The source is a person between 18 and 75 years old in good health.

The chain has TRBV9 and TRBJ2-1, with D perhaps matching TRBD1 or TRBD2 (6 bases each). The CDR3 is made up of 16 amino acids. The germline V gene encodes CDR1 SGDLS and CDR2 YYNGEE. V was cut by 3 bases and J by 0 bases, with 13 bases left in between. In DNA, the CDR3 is TGTGCCAGCAGCGGAAGGGGGGATACCTCCTACAATGAGCAGTTCTTC. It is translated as CASSGRGDTSYNEQFF.

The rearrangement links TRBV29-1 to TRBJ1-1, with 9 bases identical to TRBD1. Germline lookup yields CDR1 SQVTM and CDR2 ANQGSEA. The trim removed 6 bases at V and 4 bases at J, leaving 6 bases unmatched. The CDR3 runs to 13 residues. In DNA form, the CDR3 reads TGCAGCGTGGGACAGGGTTCGGGCACTGAAGCTTTCTTT. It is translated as CSVGQGSGTEAFF.

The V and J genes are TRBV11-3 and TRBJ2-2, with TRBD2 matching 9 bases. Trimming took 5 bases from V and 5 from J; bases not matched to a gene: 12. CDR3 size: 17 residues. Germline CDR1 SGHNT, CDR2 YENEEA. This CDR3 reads CASSRPVGTSWTGELFF. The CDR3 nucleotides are TGTGCCAGCAGCCGCCCGGTGGGGACTAGCTGGACCGGGGAGCTGTTTTTT.

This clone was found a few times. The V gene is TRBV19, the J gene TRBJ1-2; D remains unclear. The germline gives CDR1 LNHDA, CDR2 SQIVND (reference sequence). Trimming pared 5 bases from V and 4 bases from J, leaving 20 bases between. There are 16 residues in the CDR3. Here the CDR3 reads CASSGSGAIFSYGYTF. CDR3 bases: TGTGCCAGTAGTGGCAGCGGAGCGATCTTTAGCTATGGCTACACCTTC. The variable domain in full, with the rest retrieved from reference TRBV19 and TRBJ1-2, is DGGITQSPKYLFRKEGQNVTLSCEQNLNHDAMYWYRQDPGQGLRLIYYSQIVNDFQKGDIAEGYSVSREKKESFPLTVTSAQKNPTAFYLCASSGSGAIFSYGYTFGSGTRLTVV.

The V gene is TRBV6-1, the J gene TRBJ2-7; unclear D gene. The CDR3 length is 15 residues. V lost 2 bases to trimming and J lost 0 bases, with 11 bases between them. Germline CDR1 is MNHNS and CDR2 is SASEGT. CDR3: CASSERVWSSYEQYF. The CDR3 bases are TGTGCCAGCAGTGAAAGGGTGTGGAGCTCCTACGAGCAGTACTTC.

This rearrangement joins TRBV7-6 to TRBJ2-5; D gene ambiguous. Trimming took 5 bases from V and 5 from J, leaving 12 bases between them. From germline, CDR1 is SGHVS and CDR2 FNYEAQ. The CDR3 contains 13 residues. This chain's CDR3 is CASSRTYRETQYF. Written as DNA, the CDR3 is TGTGCCAGCAGCCGGACCTACCGGGAGACCCAGTACTTC.

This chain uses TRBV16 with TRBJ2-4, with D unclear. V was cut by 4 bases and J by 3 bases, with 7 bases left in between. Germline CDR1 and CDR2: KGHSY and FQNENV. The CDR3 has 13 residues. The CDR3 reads CASSPPDKNIQYF. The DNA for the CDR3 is TGTGCCAGCAGCCCCCCCGACAAAAACATTCAGTACTTC.

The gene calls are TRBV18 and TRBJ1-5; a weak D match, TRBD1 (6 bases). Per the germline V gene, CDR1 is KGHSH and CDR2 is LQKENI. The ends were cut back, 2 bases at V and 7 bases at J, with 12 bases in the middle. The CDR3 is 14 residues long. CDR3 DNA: TGTGCCAGCTCACCAGCACAGGGTGGGCAGCCCCAGCATTTT. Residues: CASSPAQGGQPQHF.

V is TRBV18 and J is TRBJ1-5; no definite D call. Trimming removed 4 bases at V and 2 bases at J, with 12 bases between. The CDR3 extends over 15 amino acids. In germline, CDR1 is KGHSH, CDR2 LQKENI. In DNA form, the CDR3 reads TGTGCCAGCTCACACCAGGATGGGGGCAATCAGCCCCAGCATTTT. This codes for CASSHQDGGNQPQHF.

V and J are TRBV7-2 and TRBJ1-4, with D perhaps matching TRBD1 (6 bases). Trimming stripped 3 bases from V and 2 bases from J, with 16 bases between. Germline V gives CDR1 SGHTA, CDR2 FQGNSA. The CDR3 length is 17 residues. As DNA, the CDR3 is TGTGCCAGCAGCTTTACCGTGTGGCAGGGGACTAATGAAAAACTGTTTTTT. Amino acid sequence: CASSFTVWQGTNEKLFF. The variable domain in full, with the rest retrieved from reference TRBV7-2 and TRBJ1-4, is GAGVSQSPSNKVTEKGKDVELRCDPISGHTALYWYRQSLGQGLEFLIYFQGNSAPDKSGLPSDRFSAERTGGSVSTLTIQRTQQEDSAVYLCASSFTVWQGTNEKLFFGSGTQLSVL.

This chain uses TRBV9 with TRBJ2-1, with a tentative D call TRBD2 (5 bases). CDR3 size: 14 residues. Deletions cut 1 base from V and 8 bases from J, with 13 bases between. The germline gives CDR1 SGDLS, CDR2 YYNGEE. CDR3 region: CASSVSATSDEQFF. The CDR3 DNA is TGTGCCAGCAGCGTATCGGCCACTAGTGATGAGCAGTTCTTC.

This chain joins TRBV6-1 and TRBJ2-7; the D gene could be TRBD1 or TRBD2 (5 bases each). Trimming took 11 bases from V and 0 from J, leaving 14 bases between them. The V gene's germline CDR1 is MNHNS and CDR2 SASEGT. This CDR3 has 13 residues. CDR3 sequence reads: CAVGTLSSYEQYV. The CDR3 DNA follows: TGTGCCGTTGGGACGCTGAGCTCCTACGAGCAGTACGTC.

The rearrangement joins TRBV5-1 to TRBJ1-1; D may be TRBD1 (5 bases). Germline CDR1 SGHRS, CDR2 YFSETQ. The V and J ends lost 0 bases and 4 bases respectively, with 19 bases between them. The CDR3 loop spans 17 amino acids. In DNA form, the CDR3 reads TGCGCCAGCAGCTTGGAAACAGGTGCGGGGAAGAGCACTGAAGCTTTCTTT. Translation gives CASSLETGAGKSTEAFF.

CDR3 amino acids: CASSFSPGTSGETQYF. CDR3 DNA: TGTGCCAGCAGCTTTTCCCCCGGAACTAGCGGGGAGACCCAGTACTTC. V and J are TRBV7-8 and TRBJ2-5; 9 nucleotides agree with TRBD2. Germline V gives CDR1 SGHVS, CDR2 FQNEAQ. V shed 3 bases, J shed 5 bases, and the junction held 10 bases outside the gene matches. There are 16 residues in the CDR3. Full variable domain (rest looked up from reference TRBV7-8 and TRBJ2-5): GAGVSQSPRYKVAKRGQDVALRCDPISGHVSLFWYQQALGQGPEFLTYFQNEAQLDKSGLPSDRFFAERPEGSVSTLKIQRTQQEDSAVYLCASSFSPGTSGETQYFGPGTRLLVL.

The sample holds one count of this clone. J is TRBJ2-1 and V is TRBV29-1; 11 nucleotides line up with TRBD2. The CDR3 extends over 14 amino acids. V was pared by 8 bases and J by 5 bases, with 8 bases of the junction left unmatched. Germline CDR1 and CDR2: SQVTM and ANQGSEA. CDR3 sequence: CSTRGLAGNNEQFF. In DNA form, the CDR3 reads TGCAGCACACGCGGACTAGCGGGCAACAATGAGCAGTTCTTC.

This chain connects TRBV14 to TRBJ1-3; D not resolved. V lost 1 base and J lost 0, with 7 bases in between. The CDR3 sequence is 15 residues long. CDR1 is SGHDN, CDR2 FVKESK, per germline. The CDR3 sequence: CASSQGLSSGNTIYF. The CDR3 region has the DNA TGTGCCAGCAGCCAAGGGTTAAGCTCTGGAAACACCATATATTTT.

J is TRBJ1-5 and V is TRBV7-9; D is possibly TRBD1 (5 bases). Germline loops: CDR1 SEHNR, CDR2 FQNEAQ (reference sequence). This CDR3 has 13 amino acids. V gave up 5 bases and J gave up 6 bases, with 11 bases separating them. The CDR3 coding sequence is TGTGCCAGCAGCGGGGGGGAGAGTCAGCCCCAGCATTTT. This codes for CASSGGESQPQHF.

CDR3: CASSRDRETQYF. The CDR3 region has the DNA TGTGCCAGCTCACGGGACAGAGAGACCCAGTACTTC. This chain joins TRBV18 and TRBJ2-5, with 7 bases identical to TRBD1. V shed 4 bases and J 4 bases; nucleotides not matched to a gene: 0. The CDR3 sequence is 12 residues long. The V gene's germline CDR1 is KGHSH and CDR2 LQKENI.

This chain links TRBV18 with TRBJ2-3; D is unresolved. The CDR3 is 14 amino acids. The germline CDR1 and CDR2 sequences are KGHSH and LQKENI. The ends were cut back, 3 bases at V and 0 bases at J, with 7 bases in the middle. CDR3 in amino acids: CASSPQRSTDTQYF. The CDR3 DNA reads TGTGCCAGCTCACCCCAGCGTAGCACAGATACGCAGTATTTT.

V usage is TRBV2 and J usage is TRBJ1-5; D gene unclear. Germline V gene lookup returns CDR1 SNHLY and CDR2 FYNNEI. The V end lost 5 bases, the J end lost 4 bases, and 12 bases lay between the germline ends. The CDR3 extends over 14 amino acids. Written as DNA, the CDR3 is TGTGCCAGCAGTCAAAACCAGGCGAATCAGCCCCAGCATTTT. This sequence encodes CASSQNQANQPQHF.